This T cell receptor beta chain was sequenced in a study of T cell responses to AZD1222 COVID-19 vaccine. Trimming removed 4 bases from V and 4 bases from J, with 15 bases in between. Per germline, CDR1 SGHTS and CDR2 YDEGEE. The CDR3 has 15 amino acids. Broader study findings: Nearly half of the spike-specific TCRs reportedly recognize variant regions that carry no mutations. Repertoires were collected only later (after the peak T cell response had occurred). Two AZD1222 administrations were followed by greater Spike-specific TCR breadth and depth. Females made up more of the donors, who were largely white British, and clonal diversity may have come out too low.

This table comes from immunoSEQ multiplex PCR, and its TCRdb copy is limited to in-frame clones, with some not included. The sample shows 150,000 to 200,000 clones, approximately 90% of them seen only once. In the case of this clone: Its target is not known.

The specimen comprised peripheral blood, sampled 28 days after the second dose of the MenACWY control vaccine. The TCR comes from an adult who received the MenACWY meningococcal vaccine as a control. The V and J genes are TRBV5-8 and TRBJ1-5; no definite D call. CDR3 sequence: CASSPSSNPNQPQHF. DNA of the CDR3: TGTGCCAGCAGCCCGTCCTCGAACCCAAATCAGCCCCAGCATTTT.